The 25 T cell receptor beta chains given below trace back to one sample, sequenced in a study of cytomegalovirus exposure and HLA in healthy donors. The PCR employed 60 Vbeta primers together with 13 Jbeta primers. Profiling relied on immunoSEQ multiplex PCR, and the TCRdb table lists in-frame clones only, not all of them. The table lists a few hundred thousand clones, approximately 82% of them singletons. Sample: PBMCs. The receptors originated from a woman aged 60-70 years in good health and CMV-seropositive.

The V gene is TRBV7-9, the J gene TRBJ2-3, with no clear D. Trimming stripped 2 bases from V and 1 base from J, with 10 bases between. Germline CDR1 is SEHNR and CDR2 is FQNEAQ (reference sequence). The CDR3 sequence is 15 residues long. In nucleotides, the CDR3 is TGTGCCAGCAGCTTACTTAGCCCCGGCACAGATACGCAGTATTTT. Translating gives CASSLLSPGTDTQYF.

This chain connects TRBV21-1 to TRBJ1-1; the table's D call, TRBD1, has no DNA check behind it. TRBV21-1 is designated a pseudogene. CDR3 size: 14 residues. The CDR3 coding sequence is TGTGCCAGCAGCACCCGGACAGGGAACACTGAAGCTTTCTTT. It codes for CASSTRTGNTEAFF.

In this sample, this clone turned up a few times. The chain recombines TRBV9 with TRBJ1-1; D unresolved. Germline V lookup: CDR1 SGDLS, CDR2 YYNGEE. This CDR3 contains 15 residues. Trimming removed 0 bases at V and 0 bases at J, with 9 bases between. The CDR3 is CASSVDADLNTEAFF. CDR3 bases: TGTGCCAGCAGCGTAGATGCAGACTTGAACACTGAAGCTTTCTTT.

The chain couples TRBV5-6 to TRBJ1-5; D unresolved. Germline-derived CDR1 and CDR2 are SGHDT and YYEEEE. V shed 2 bases and J shed 4 bases, with 10 bases lying between them. The CDR3 has 14 amino acids. The CDR3 sequence is CASSFYQVNQPQHF. In DNA form, the CDR3 reads TGTGCCAGCAGCTTTTATCAGGTGAATCAGCCCCAGCATTTT.

The gene calls are TRBV4-1 and TRBJ2-1; 9 nucleotides match TRBD1. This CDR3 region has 15 residues. V lost 4 bases to trimming and J lost 7 bases; unmatched junction nucleotides: 8. Germline lookup yields CDR1 MGHRA and CDR2 YSYEKL. This chain's CDR3 is CASSLLPGQGNEQFF. DNA of the CDR3: TGCGCCAGCAGCCTACTACCGGGACAGGGAAATGAGCAGTTCTTC.

This chain links TRBV6-5 with TRBJ2-7; D is unclear. Germline V gene lookup returns CDR1 MNHEY and CDR2 SVGAGI. CDR3 size: 14 residues. Deletions cut 7 bases from V and 1 base from J, with 14 bases between. In DNA, the CDR3 is TGTGCCAGCAAGAATCGAGGCCGATCCTACGAGCAGTACTTC. Amino acids: CASKNRGRSYEQYF.

This clone was counted a single time. The chain recombines TRBV27 with TRBJ2-6; D gene unclear. Germline V gene data show CDR1 as MNHEY and CDR2 as SMNVEV (reference sequence). Trimming left V 0 bases short and J 2 bases short, with 8 bases between. The CDR3 covers 16 residues. CDR3 nucleotide sequence: TGTGCCAGCAGTTTATCCCCATCCCCTGGGGCCAACGTCCTGACTTTC. This encodes CASSLSPSPGANVLTF.

This sequence joins TRBV5-1 and TRBJ2-5, with 8 bases fitting TRBD2. With V trimmed by 2 bases and J by 2 bases, 5 bases remained unmatched. Germline V gene sequence: CDR1 SGHRS, CDR2 YFSETQ. CDR3 length: 15 residues. In DNA, the CDR3 is TGCGCCAGCAGCTTAACGGGGGGGGATCAAGAGACCCAGTACTTC. This sequence encodes CASSLTGGDQETQYF.

This chain joins TRBV5-1 and TRBJ2-3; D gene ambiguous. Germline V gene lookup returns CDR1 SGHRS and CDR2 YFSETQ. V dropped 2 bases and J dropped 5 bases, with 12 bases sitting between them. The CDR3 runs 14 residues. The CDR3 bases are TGCGCCAGCAGCTTTCAGGAAATCGGAGATACGCAGTATTTT. Translation: CASSFQEIGDTQYF.

V is TRBV28 and J is TRBJ1-5; 9 nucleotides align to TRBD1. CDR3 length: 15 amino acids. CDR1 MDHEN and CDR2 SYDVKM come from the germline V gene. The J segment lost 5 bases and the V segment lost 2 bases, leaving 4 bases of the junction unmatched. The CDR3 DNA reads as TGTGCCAGCAGTTTAGACAGGGGGATGGATCAGCCCCAGCATTTT. It is translated as CASSLDRGMDQPQHF.

Points on this clone: One end of the junction does not line up with germline, which may come from a read error. Other DNA sequences from this sample encode an identical CDR3 as well. The genes are TRBV12-5 and TRBJ1-1; a possible D gene is TRBD1 (5 bases). The CDR3 runs 17 residues. The germline V gene has CDR1 LGHNT and CDR2 FRNRAP. CDR3 sequence: CASGLVLRGRADTEAFF. The CDR3 region has the DNA TGTGCTAGTGGTTTGGTACTTAGGGGCAGGGCGGACACTGAGGCTTTCTTT.

The chain uses TRBV6-1 and TRBJ1-1; D perhaps matches TRBD1 (5 bases). In germline, CDR1 is MNHNS, CDR2 SASEGT. This CDR3 is built from 15 residues. V lost 1 base and J 9 bases, leaving 18 bases between the germline ends. As DNA, the CDR3 is TGTGCCAGCAGTGAAGTAGGGGTCAAGCTGGCGCAAGCTTTCTTT. Residues: CASSEVGVKLAQAFF.

This clone was recorded once. The DNA for the CDR3 is TGTGCCAGCAGTCCGGTAGCCGCCCTCACAGATACGCAGTATTTT. Its translation: CASSPVAALTDTQYF. The genes are TRBV6-1 and TRBJ2-3; D not certain. Germline loops: CDR1 MNHNS, CDR2 SASEGT. The CDR3 extends over 15 amino acids. Between the trimmed V and J ends, which lost 5 bases and 2 bases, there was a span of 14 bases.

The chain combines TRBV5-1 with TRBJ1-2; D not certain. The CDR3 length is 14 residues. The ends were cut back, 0 bases at V and 1 base at J, with 7 bases in the middle. CDR1 and CDR2 (germline): SGHRS, YFSETQ. CDR3: CASSLAQFNYGYTF. The CDR3 DNA reads TGCGCCAGCAGCTTGGCACAATTTAACTATGGCTACACCTTC.

The V call is TRBV18, the J call TRBJ2-7, with 9 bases fitting TRBD1. The CDR3 sequence is 14 residues long. J was trimmed by 2 bases and V by 4 bases; bases with no gene match: 3. Per germline, CDR1 KGHSH and CDR2 LQKENI. The CDR3 DNA reads as TGTGCCAGCTCACTCGGGACAGGGACCTACGAGCAGTACTTC. Its protein is CASSLGTGTYEQYF.

This chain uses TRBV19 with TRBJ1-1; 8 bases are shared with TRBD1. The V segment lost 7 bases and the J segment 6 bases; nucleotides outside the gene matches: 16. In germline, CDR1 is LNHDA, CDR2 SQIVND (reference sequence). The CDR3 is 16 residues long. The CDR3 loop is CASTPGGTGGVAEAFF. Here the CDR3 DNA reads TGTGCCAGTACCCCAGGGGGGACAGGCGGAGTAGCTGAAGCTTTCTTT.

This clone came up a few times. The chain carries TRBV6-7 and TRBJ2-7, with D possibly TRBD2 on 5 matching bases. TRBV6-7 is flagged as an ORF with uncertain function. The CDR3 loop spans 14 amino acids. V was clipped by 2 bases and J by 0 bases, with 8 bases between them. The chain's CDR3 is CASSYLSASYEQYF. The CDR3, as DNA: TGTGCCAGCAGTTACCTTAGCGCCTCCTACGAGCAGTACTTC.

A few counts support this clone. The gene calls are TRBV25-1 and TRBJ2-6; 8 bases are shared with TRBD2. Germline V gene lookup returns CDR1 MGHDK and CDR2 SYGVNS. After removal of 3 bases from V and 1 base from J, the junction contained 5 bases not matched to a gene. The CDR3 is made up of 17 amino acids. CDR3 nucleotide sequence: TGTGCCAGCAGTGATAAGCGGGGGCCTTCTGGGGCCAACGTCCTGACTTTC. Amino acid sequence: CASSDKRGPSGANVLTF.

Here the CDR3 DNA reads TGTGCCAGCATCCAGACTAGTCAAAAGGCTGAAGCTTTCTTT. Amino acids: CASIQTSQKAEAFF. The rearrangement uses TRBV25-1 and TRBJ1-1, with D hard to call. CDR1 MGHDK and CDR2 SYGVNS come from the germline V gene. V was trimmed by 7 bases and J by 6 bases, leaving 18 bases between them. The CDR3 runs to 14 residues.

The rearrangement uses TRBV25-1 and TRBJ2-1; 7 bases are shared with TRBD1. The CDR3 spans 18 residues. From germline, CDR1 is MGHDK and CDR2 SYGVNS. V lost 4 bases, J lost 3 bases, and 15 bases stayed unmatched. CDR3 loop: CASSGQGSDKGDYNEQFF. CDR3 coding DNA: TGTGCCAGCAGTGGACAGGGCTCCGATAAGGGGGACTACAATGAGCAGTTCTTC.

CDR3 bases: TGTGCCAGCAGCCTACTAGTCCCTGGAAACACCATATATTTT. Encoded protein: CASSLLVPGNTIYF. V is TRBV7-9 and J is TRBJ1-3, with D hard to call. The V gene's germline CDR1 is SEHNR and CDR2 FQNEAQ (reference sequence). The CDR3 has 14 amino acids. The V end was cut by 5 bases, the J end by 2 bases, with 10 bases between.

The chain joins TRBV6-5 to TRBJ1-5, with D uncertain. From germline, CDR1 is MNHEY and CDR2 SVGAGI. CDR3 length: 13 amino acids. The V end was cut by 6 bases, the J end by 0 bases, with 6 bases between. The CDR3 spells CASREYSNQPQHF. CDR3 DNA: TGTGCCAGCAGGGAGTATAGCAATCAGCCCCAGCATTTT.

The rearrangement uses TRBV19 and TRBJ1-2; no firm D call. CDR3 size: 13 residues. Germline V gene data show CDR1 as LNHDA and CDR2 as SQIVND (reference sequence). V lost 7 bases and J 4 bases, leaving 13 bases between the germline ends. CDR3 in amino acids: CASTSGKFYGYTF. CDR3 DNA: TGTGCCAGTACCTCCGGGAAGTTCTATGGCTACACCTTC.

The V call is TRBV19, the J call TRBJ2-7, with a tentative D call TRBD1 (5 bases). This CDR3 has 15 residues. V lost 4 bases to trimming and J lost 2 bases, with 15 bases between them. Per germline, CDR1 LNHDA and CDR2 SQIVND (reference sequence). CDR3 residues: CASSSAEGHPYEQYF. DNA of the CDR3: TGTGCCAGTAGTAGTGCCGAAGGACACCCCTACGAGCAGTACTTC.

The chain employs TRBV6-1 and TRBJ1-1; tentative D call: TRBD1 (5 bases). Trimming cost V 6 bases and J 2 bases, with 10 bases left between them. The CDR3 has 13 residues. Germline lookup yields CDR1 MNHNS and CDR2 SASEGT. In nucleotides, the CDR3 is TGTGCCAGCAGGACCTGGGGCAACACTGAAGCTTTCTTT. Its protein is CASRTWGNTEAFF.